This T cell receptor (beta chain) is drawn from a study of post-analysis software for immune sequencing data. Study at large: Clinical courses comprised relapsing-remitting, secondary progressive and progressive-relapsing multiple sclerosis.

Study results and caveats: Patients with multiple sclerosis recorded significantly lower normalized Chao1 diversity than controls, the study found. In patients, about five TRBV segments were more frequent than in controls, with TRBV5-6, TRBV5-1 and TRBV20-1 among them.

Points on this clonotype: What it recognizes is unknown.

Unique molecular identifiers were present in the TCR beta cDNA libraries. Researchers reported 550,000 or so cDNA molecules coming from around 1 to 9.1 million T cells. TCRdb re-called the PCR reads with MiXCR, one entry per CDR3 protein. The sample contains about 820,000 distinct CDR3 sequences, approximately 53% of which appear only once. The V and J ends lost 4 bases and 2 bases, in that order; junction bases with no gene match: 7. This CDR3 is built from 15 residues. Germline values: CDR1 ENHRY, CDR2 SYGVKD. Sample: blood. This chain joins TRBV10-3 and TRBJ2-7, with 8 bases matching TRBD1. The receptor was isolated from a girl aged 5-17 years with multiple sclerosis. In DNA, the CDR3 is TGTGCCATCAGTGGTTACGGGACAGGCCCCTACGAGCAGTACTTC. The encoded protein is CAISGYGTGPYEQYF.